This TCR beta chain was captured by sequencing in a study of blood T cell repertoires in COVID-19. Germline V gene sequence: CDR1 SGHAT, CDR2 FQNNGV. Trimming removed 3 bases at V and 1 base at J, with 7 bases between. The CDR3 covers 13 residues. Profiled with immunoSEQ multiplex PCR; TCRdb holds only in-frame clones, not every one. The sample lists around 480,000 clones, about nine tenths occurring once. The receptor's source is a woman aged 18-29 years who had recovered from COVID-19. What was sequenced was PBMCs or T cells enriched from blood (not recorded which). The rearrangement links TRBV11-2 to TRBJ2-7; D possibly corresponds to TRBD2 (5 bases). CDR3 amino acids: CASSFRESYEQYF. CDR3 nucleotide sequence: TGTGCCAGCAGCTTCCGGGAATCCTACGAGCAGTACTTC.